The source of this TCR beta chain is a study of immune evolution from preneoplasia to lung adenocarcinoma (dated by TCRdb to about 2021). Notes on the research overall: HLA loss of heterozygosity was found in 7% of AIS, about 16% of MIA and roughly 31% of ADC lesions, and in no AAH lesions. The study combined immune gene expression, TCR sequencing and multiplex immunofluorescence to profile immune contexture across lung adenocarcinoma precursors and invasive adenocarcinoma. Resected precursor lesions (AAH, AIS, MIA) and invasive adenocarcinomas were compared against paired morphologically normal lung tissue. Sample size was based on specimen availability rather than a prior power calculation. The immune data were combined with whole exome sequencing and methylation data from the same cohort of nodules. The overall cohort comprised around 48 patients with pulmonary nodules who underwent surgical resection. The TCR sequencing data were obtained from some 50 patients. According to the study, 90 to 130 samples went through TCR sequencing. Class I HLA alleles were inferred from exome data with POLYSOLVER, and allele-specific HLA loss was detected with LOHHLA. Broader findings and caveats from the paper: Findings were based on association rather than direct causation; larger cohorts with long-term follow-up and longitudinal biopsies were deemed needed. Normal lung had the highest top T cell clone frequencies, which appeared to decline progressively from AAH through AIS, MIA and invasive adenocarcinoma. Clonality was highest in normal lung, while later-stage lesions appeared to show lower clonality but higher T cell density and diversity. The highest T cell clonality was observed in KRAS-mutant nodules compared with EGFR-mutant or double wild-type lesions. Because all patients were from Japan and China, applicability to Western populations was uncertain.

Using the immunoSEQ hsTCRbeta Kit, TCR beta CDR3 regions were sequenced from DNA. The original pipeline was this. The ImmunoSEQ Analyzer was used to analyse the TCR sequencing data. T cell clonality was calculated on productive rearrangements as 1 minus Pielou's evenness. T cell diversity was measured with the inverse Simpson index on productive templates. T cell density was defined as TCR beta template counts normalized to usable DNA, with usable DNA estimated by amplifying and sequencing housekeeping genes. TCR metrics were compared across histologic stages using two-sided Kruskal-Wallis tests. TCRdb stores this immuneACCESS table with in-frame sequences only. Part of the clones is absent; in the studies checked, under half of the shortfall reflects unresolved V genes, and no reason is known for the rest. V and J calls and clone size come straight from that table; D and trimming were deduced from the DNA. In all, the sample holds around 41,000 clones, and around 79% of those were seen once. The ten largest make up less than 6% of the sample.

Resection was performed on patients in Japan or China between about 2014 and 2017. The histologic diagnosis of each case was independently confirmed on H&E slides by two lung cancer pathologists. For nucleic acid extraction, premalignant or tumor cells were enriched by macro-dissection following pathologic assessment. DNA was isolated from FFPE tissue using the AllPrep DNA/RNA FFPE Kit. Details on this clone: What this receptor recognizes is not known. No per-base quality is available; no much larger clone lies one base away.

V loses 5 bases of germline sequence and J loses 0 bases, and the interval between the two ends is 15 bases. CDR1 and CDR2 are read off the germline V gene as SGHDT and YYEEEE. The CDR3 covers 15 residues, taking in both the cysteine and the phenylalanine. The entry retains the CDR3 DNA only, 45 bases that are in frame from base 1. This sequence uses TRBV5-6 and TRBJ2-7; the D gene is perhaps TRBD2, on 6 matching bases. The receptor's source is a person aged 55 to 70 with lung adenocarcinoma. Material: FFPE invasive lung adenocarcinoma tissue. Read against the paper, the sample's cell subset or site label means: frankly invasive lung adenocarcinoma (ADC). This receptor has the CDR3 CASRGLGIRSYEQYF. The sequenced DNA is TGTGCCAGCAGGGGACTCGGGATACGCTCCTACGAGCAGTACTTC.